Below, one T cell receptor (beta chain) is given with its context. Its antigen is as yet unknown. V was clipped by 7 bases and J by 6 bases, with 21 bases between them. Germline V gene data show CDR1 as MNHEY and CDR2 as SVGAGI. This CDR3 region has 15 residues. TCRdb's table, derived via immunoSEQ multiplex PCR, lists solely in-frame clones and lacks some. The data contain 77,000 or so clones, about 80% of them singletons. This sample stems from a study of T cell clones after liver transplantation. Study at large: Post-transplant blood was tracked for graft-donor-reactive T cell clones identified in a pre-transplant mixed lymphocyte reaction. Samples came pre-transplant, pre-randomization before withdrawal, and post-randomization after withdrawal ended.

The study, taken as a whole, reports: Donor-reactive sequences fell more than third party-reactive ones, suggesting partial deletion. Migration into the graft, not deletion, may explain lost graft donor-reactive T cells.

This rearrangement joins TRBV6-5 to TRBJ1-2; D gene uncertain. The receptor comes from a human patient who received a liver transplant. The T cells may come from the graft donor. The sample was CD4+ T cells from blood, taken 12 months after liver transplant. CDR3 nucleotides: TGTGCCAGCAAAGAGACGGTGGGGAGATGGGATGGCTACACCTTC. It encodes CASKETVGRWDGYTF.